Listed here is a single T cell receptor (beta chain). Its target is not known. TCRdb keeps only in-frame clones here, not all; method: immunoSEQ multiplex PCR. The data hold tens of thousands of clones, with around 70% observed a single time. This sample was included in a study of vaccination effects on CD4 cells after COVID-19. Peptide-pool stimulation followed by sequencing identified expanded antigen-specific CD4+ clonotypes in the ViraFEST assay. Investigators separated out CD4+ T cells once around 9 days of culture had passed. The CDR3 has 14 residues. Deletions cut 3 bases from V and 5 bases from J, with 14 bases between. The germline gives CDR1 SGHRS, CDR2 YFSETQ.

The specimen was CD4+ T cells from PBMCs cultured with HCoV-229E spike peptides, collected before COVID-19 vaccination. This receptor was taken from a human donor who received a COVID-19 vaccine. The V call is TRBV5-1, the J call TRBJ1-1, with D tentatively TRBD1 (5 bases). This chain's CDR3 is CASSWGTGVTEAFF. CDR3 bases: TGCGCCAGCAGCTGGGGGACCGGAGTGACTGAAGCTTTCTTT.